The present T cell receptor beta chain was sequenced within a study of regulatory T cells in long-lasting Graves disease. Whole-study findings and limits: Shared public clonotypes totalled about 2,600 in persistent patients, compared with 966 in new patients. Gene preferences differed: TRBV28, TRBJ1-2, TRBJ2-5 in persistent cases.

Germline V gene sequence: CDR1 SGHAT, CDR2 FQNNGV. The CDR3 covers 18 residues. Germline trimming cut 5 bases from V and 0 bases from J; bases unmatched to any gene: 13. According to the study, TCR beta libraries were built with iRepertoire HTBI primers and CDR3-region Arm-PCR. TCRdb redid the calling of the multiplex PCR reads with MiXCR, one entry per CDR3 protein. Among approximately 250,000 distinct CDR3 sequences listed, around 19% were seen once. Stated time point: newly diagnosed GD, antithyroid drugs for less than 3 months. PBMC RNA was the source of the TCR library. In Xi'an, China, an endocrinology department was the source of patients. This clonotype came up many times. Its antigen remains unknown.

The sequenced sample was peripheral blood mononuclear cells (PBMCs), obtained at new diagnosis, from a patient treated with antithyroid drugs. The receptor comes from a female donor with Graves disease. The V call is TRBV11-2, the J call TRBJ1-3, with 7 positions matching TRBD1. The CDR3 DNA reads TGTGCCAGCAGCCCGAAACGAGGAGCAGGGGGCTCTGGAAACACCATATATTTT. Translation: CASSPKRGAGGSGNTIYF.